This is a list of T cell receptor beta chains from one sample in a study of blood T cell repertoires in COVID-19. The protocol was immunoSEQ multiplex PCR, while the TCRdb copy is restricted to in-frame clones and leaves out a portion. The table has roughly 200,000 clones, 70% to 90% seen once. Specimen: PBMCs or T cells enriched from blood (not recorded which). Source of these receptors: a woman between 50 and 59 years old in a cohort exposed to, infected with or recovered from COVID-19 (not recorded which). CDR3s include the opening cysteine and the closing phenylalanine or tryptophan. The D gene is left open where the match is weak. Size values are once, few and many counts, or a class for expanded clones, and some rows have none.

>TRBJ1-6|TRBD1|few|TRBV7-9
CASRQRKGQGADSPLHF
TGTGCCAGCAGACAACGGAAGGGACAGGGGGCCGATTCACCCCTCCACTTT
>TRBJ2-5|TRBD2|once|TRBV5-4
CASSTGTSGKETQYF
TGTGCCAGCAGTACCGGGACTAGCGGGAAAGAGACCCAGTACTTC
>TRBJ2-1|TRBD2|NA|TRBV5-1
CASSLAGGLGNEQFF
TGCGCCAGCAGCTTGGCGGGGGGGCTAGGTAATGAGCAGTTCTTC
>TRBJ1-6|TRBD1|NA|TRBV25-1
CASSETGIVFGSPLHF
TGTGCCAGCAGTGAGACAGGGATAGTCTTTGGTTCACCCCTCCACTTT
>TRBJ2-4|TRBD1|NA|TRBV4-1
CASSQGQQGRLDIQYF
TGCGCCAGCAGCCAAGGACAACAGGGGCGTTTGGACATTCAGTACTTC
>TRBJ1-5|TRBD1|few|TRBV4-3
CASSPDRAYSNQPQHF
TGCGCCAGCAGCCCGGACAGGGCTTATAGCAATCAGCCCCAGCATTTT
>TRBJ1-3|NA|NA|TRBV12-1
CASSPPPGDGNTIYF
TGTGCCAGCAGCCCTCCCCCAGGGGATGGAAACACCATATATTTT
>TRBJ2-7|TRBD1|NA|TRBV14
CASSQGDRGREQYF
TGTGCCAGCAGCCAGGGGGACAGGGGTAGGGAGCAGTACTTC
>TRBJ2-7|TRBD2|NA|TRBV4-1
CASSQPANRGGAYEQYF
TGCGCCAGCAGCCAACCCGCTAACCGCGGGGGGGCCTACGAGCAGTACTTC
>TRBJ2-7|NA|NA|TRBV19
CASSPFQTNYEQYF
TGTGCCAGTAGTCCCTTCCAGACAAACTACGAGCAGTACTTC
>TRBJ2-7|TRBD1|NA|TRBV7-9
CASSPTGGRYEQYF
TGTGCCAGCAGCCCGACAGGGGGAAGGTACGAGCAGTACTTC
>TRBJ1-5|TRBD1|NA|TRBV28
CASRMGQGPWRPQHF
TGTGCCAGCAGGATGGGACAGGGGCCCTGGCGGCCCCAGCATTTT
>TRBJ2-4|NA|NA|TRBV5-1
CASSRGRGSNIQYF
TGCGCCAGCAGCCGGGGGAGGGGGAGTAACATTCAGTACTTC
>TRBJ1-2|NA|NA|TRBV7-9
CASSLGRINYGYTF
TGTGCCAGCAGCTTAGGCAGAATCAACTATGGCTACACCTTC
>TRBJ1-3|NA|NA|TRBV30
CAWSHSSGNTIYF
TGTGCCTGGAGCCACAGCTCTGGAAACACCATATATTTT
>TRBJ2-2|NA|NA|TRBV18
CASSLQGELFF
TGTGCCAGCTCACTCCAGGGGGAGCTGTTTTTT
>TRBJ1-2|NA|NA|TRBV2
CASTPLKATHGYTF
TGTGCCAGCACCCCCCTGAAAGCGACGCATGGCTACACCTTC
>TRBJ1-4|TRBD1|NA|TRBV20-1
CSASEGQLNEKLFF
TGCAGTGCTAGTGAGGGACAGCTTAATGAAAAACTGTTTTTT
>TRBJ2-5|TRBD1|NA|TRBV6-2/TRBV6-3
CASSLETGGVPETQYF
TGTGCCAGCAGTTTGGAGACAGGGGGCGTCCCAGAGACCCAGTACTTC
>TRBJ2-4|TRBD1|NA|TRBV15
CATSSDRGIGNIQYF
TGTGCCACCAGCAGTGACAGGGGGATCGGGAACATTCAGTACTTC
>TRBJ2-1|TRBD2|NA|TRBV7-3
CASSLVLAGGGEQFF
TGTGCCAGCAGCTTAGTACTAGCGGGAGGCGGTGAGCAGTTCTTC
>TRBJ2-5|NA|once|TRBV24-1
CATSDGTEETQYF
TGTGCCACCAGTGATGGAACAGAAGAGACCCAGTACTTC
>TRBJ2-1|TRBD2|NA|TRBV29-1
CSVPGGPSEQFF
TGCAGCGTCCCGGGGGGGCCTTCTGAGCAGTTCTTC
>TRBJ1-5|NA|NA|TRBV6-2/TRBV6-3
CASSAFSNQPQHF
TGTGCCAGCAGTGCGTTTAGCAATCAGCCCCAGCATTTT
>TRBJ1-1|NA|NA|TRBV2
CASSEGAGTEAFF
TGTGCCAGCAGTGAAGGGGCAGGGACTGAAGCTTTCTTT
>TRBJ1-2|NA|few|TRBV3-1/TRBV3-2
CASSQAGERGGYTF
TGTGCCAGCAGCCAAGCAGGGGAACGAGGTGGCTACACCTTC
>TRBJ1-4|TRBD1|NA|TRBV7-9
CASSPTGDRGEKLFF
TGTGCCAGCAGTCCAACCGGGGACAGGGGGGAAAAACTGTTTTTT
>TRBJ2-5|NA|NA|TRBV6-1
CASSEAHLVQETQYF
TGTGCCAGCAGTGAAGCGCACCTAGTCCAAGAGACCCAGTACTTC
>TRBJ2-7|NA|NA|TRBV6-5
CASENYEQYF
TGTGCCAGTGAGAACTACGAGCAGTACTTC
>TRBJ1-1|NA|once|TRBV7-9
CASSFDTEAFF
TGTGCCAGCAGCTTCGACACTGAAGCTTTCTTT
>TRBJ2-5|NA|NA|TRBV6-1
CASSSREWETQYF
TGTGCCAGCAGTTCCCGGGAGTGGGAGACCCAGTACTTC
>TRBJ1-1|NA|NA|TRBV4-2
CASSQDLDRYTEAFF
TGTGCCAGCAGCCAAGATCTAGACCGATACACTGAAGCTTTCTTT
>TRBJ2-7|TRBD1|NA|TRBV7-2
CASSLDGRGSYEQYF
TGTGCCAGCAGCTTAGATGGCAGGGGGTCCTACGAGCAGTACTTC
>TRBJ2-3|NA|once|TRBV28
CASTLLAADTQYF
TGTGCCAGCACCCTTTTAGCAGCAGATACGCAGTATTTT
>TRBJ2-1|TRBD1|once|TRBV5-3
CARSKGQGGSYNEQFF
TGTGCCAGAAGCAAGGGACAGGGGGGGTCCTACAATGAGCAGTTCTTC
>TRBJ1-2|NA|NA|TRBV6-5
CASSRDRSYGYTF
TGTGCCAGCAGCCGTGACAGGTCCTATGGCTACACCTTC
>TRBJ2-1|TRBD1|NA|TRBV6-4
CASSIQGANNEQFF
TGTGCCAGCAGTATACAGGGGGCGAACAATGAGCAGTTCTTC
>TRBJ1-1|TRBD1|NA|TRBV19
CASSIWTGAYEAFF
TGTGCCAGTAGTATCTGGACAGGGGCTTATGAAGCTTTCTTT
>TRBJ2-2|NA|NA|TRBV5-6
CASSLGPTGQRTGELFF
TGTGCCAGCAGCTTGGGCCCGACAGGCCAGCGCACCGGGGAGCTGTTTTTT
>TRBJ2-5|NA|NA|TRBV28
CASTPRRQQETQYF
TGTGCCAGCACTCCTCGGCGGCAACAAGAGACCCAGTACTTC
>TRBJ1-6|NA|NA|TRBV19
CASSIGGFASPLHF
TGTGCCAGTAGTATAGGAGGGTTCGCTTCACCCCTCCACTTT
>TRBJ1-2|NA|NA|TRBV7-2
CASSFRIRDISGYTF
TGTGCCAGCAGCTTCAGGATCCGGGACATAAGTGGCTACACCTTC
>TRBJ1-2|TRBD1|NA|TRBV7-2
CASSLGPGQDYGYTF
TGTGCCAGCAGCTTAGGCCCGGGACAGGACTATGGCTACACCTTC
>TRBJ2-3|TRBD2|once|TRBV6-4
CASSNLAGGTDTQYF
TGTGCCAGCAGTAATCTAGCGGGGGGCACAGATACGCAGTATTTT
>TRBJ2-3|TRBD2|NA|TRBV4-2
CASHRGAGGGTQYF
TGTGCCAGCCATCGGGGGGCGGGGGGCGGTACGCAGTATTTT
>TRBJ2-6|TRBD1|NA|TRBV10-3
CAISVRQGESGANVLTF
TGTGCCATCAGTGTTAGACAGGGGGAGTCTGGGGCCAACGTCCTGACTTTC
>TRBJ2-5|NA|NA|TRBV30
CAWSAYRETQYF
TGTGCCTGGAGTGCATACAGGGAGACCCAGTACTTC
>TRBJ1-3|TRBD1|NA|TRBV3-1/TRBV3-2
CASSQGQGAQVGNTIYF
TGTGCCAGCAGCCAAGGACAGGGGGCGCAGGTTGGAAACACCATATATTTT
>TRBJ1-1|TRBD1|NA|TRBV5-8
CASSLPGQGNTEAFF
TGTGCCAGCAGCTTGCCAGGACAGGGGAACACTGAAGCTTTCTTT
>TRBJ2-3|TRBD2|NA|TRBV14
CASSQRGDTDTQYF
TGTGCCAGCAGCCAGCGGGGGGACACAGATACGCAGTATTTT
>TRBJ2-3|TRBD2|few|TRBV6-4
CASSGTSGADTQYF
TGTGCCAGCAGTGGGACTAGCGGGGCAGATACGCAGTATTTT
>TRBJ2-3|TRBD2|NA|TRBV9
CASGRGGTDTQYF
TGTGCCAGCGGACGGGGGGGCACAGATACGCAGTATTTT
>TRBJ1-1|TRBD1|NA|TRBV7-3
CASSPRPRQGSNTEAFF
TGTGCCAGCAGCCCGCGACCAAGACAGGGCTCGAACACTGAAGCTTTCTTT
>TRBJ2-4|TRBD1|NA|TRBV28
CASSLSGTGLAKNIQYF
TGTGCCAGCAGTCTGTCCGGGACAGGGCTAGCCAAAAACATTCAGTACTTC
>TRBJ1-3|NA|NA|TRBV30
CAWRRGGNTIYF
TGTGCCTGGAGAAGGGGGGGAAACACCATATATTTT